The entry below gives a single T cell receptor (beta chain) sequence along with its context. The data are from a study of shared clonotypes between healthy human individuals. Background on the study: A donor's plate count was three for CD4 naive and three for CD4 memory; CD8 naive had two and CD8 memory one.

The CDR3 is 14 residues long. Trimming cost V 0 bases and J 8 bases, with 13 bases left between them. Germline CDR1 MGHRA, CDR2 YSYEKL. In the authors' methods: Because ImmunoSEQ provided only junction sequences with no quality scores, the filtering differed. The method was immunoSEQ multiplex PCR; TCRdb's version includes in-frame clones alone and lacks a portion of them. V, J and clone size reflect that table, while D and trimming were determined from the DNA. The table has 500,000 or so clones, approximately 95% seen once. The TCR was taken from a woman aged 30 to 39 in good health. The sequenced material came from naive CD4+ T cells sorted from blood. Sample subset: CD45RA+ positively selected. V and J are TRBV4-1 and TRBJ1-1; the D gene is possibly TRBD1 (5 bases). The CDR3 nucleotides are TGCGCCAGCAGCCAAGAATGGGGGGGGAGGGAAGCTTTCTTT. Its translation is CASSQEWGGREAFF.